These 27 T cell receptor beta chains share one sample of origin, sequenced in a study of blood T cell repertoires in COVID-19. Sequencing used immunoSEQ multiplex PCR; TCRdb keeps in-frame clones, though not all of them. The table includes approximately 110,000 clones, 86% detected once. The sequencing sample was made of peripheral blood. Every receptor here comes from a human donor in a cohort sampled during active COVID-19.

The V call is TRBV27, the J call TRBJ1-6; 7 nucleotides align to TRBD1. This CDR3 region has 16 residues. With 6 bases clipped from V and 9 bases from J, the junction kept 14 bases outside the gene matches. CDR1 and CDR2 (germline): MNHEY, SMNVEV (reference sequence). The CDR3: CASRQPKQGTRSPLHF. The DNA for the CDR3 is TGTGCCAGCAGACAACCCAAACAGGGGACGCGTTCACCCCTCCACTTT.

The chain joins TRBV28 to TRBJ1-5; D is undetermined. The germline V gene encodes CDR1 MDHEN and CDR2 SYDVKM. CDR3 length: 16 residues. V dropped 1 base and J dropped 0 bases, with 10 bases sitting between them. The DNA of the CDR3 is TGTGCCAGCAGTTTATCGCCGGGGTATAGCAATCAGCCCCAGCATTTT. It is translated as CASSLSPGYSNQPQHF. The whole variable domain, remainder taken from reference TRBV28 and TRBJ1-5, is DVKVTQSSRYLVKRTGEKVFLECVQDMDHENMFWYRQDPGLGLRLIYFSYDVKMKEKGDIPEGYSVSREKKERFSLILESASTNQTSMYLCASSLSPGYSNQPQHFGDGTRLSIL.

The V call is TRBV5-3, the J call TRBJ1-4; D possibly corresponds to TRBD1 (6 bases). TRBV5-3 is an ORF, with its function uncertain. The CDR3 covers 17 residues. Trimming removed 8 bases at V and 4 bases at J, with 24 bases between. The CDR3 DNA reads as TGTGCCAGGAGAAGTTCGGTGTGTGAGGGACATAATGAAAAACTGTTTTTT. Protein: CARRSSVCEGHNEKLFF.

CDR3 in amino acids: CASSPSGTQETQYF. Here the CDR3 DNA reads TGTGCCAGCAGCCCTAGCGGGACCCAAGAGACCCAGTACTTC. The V call is TRBV9, the J call TRBJ2-5; TRBD2 agrees at 9 bases. CDR3 length equals 14 residues. CDR1 and CDR2 from the germline V gene are SGDLS and YYNGEE. Losses at the gene ends were 4 bases for V and 1 base for J; bases not matched to a gene: 2.

This clone was seen just once. The chain combines TRBV28 with TRBJ2-7, with TRBD1 identical over 10 bases. Unmatched junction bases numbered 9, after V lost 5 bases and J lost 8 bases. The CDR3 runs to 14 residues. CDR1 is MDHEN, CDR2 SYDVKM, per germline. Here the CDR3 reads CASSGPGQGEQQYF. The CDR3 DNA reads TGTGCCAGCAGTGGCCCCGGACAGGGGGAGCAGCAGTACTTC.

The rearrangement uses TRBV7-7 and TRBJ2-1; 10 bases are shared with TRBD1. V dropped 5 bases and J dropped 8; count of bases not matched to a gene: 3. The CDR3 covers 13 residues. The V gene's germline CDR1 is SSHAT and CDR2 FNYEAQ (reference sequence). CDR3 protein: CASSQTGGDEQFF. CDR3 sequence (DNA): TGTGCCAGCAGCCAGACAGGGGGCGATGAGCAGTTCTTC.

This chain uses TRBV5-6 with TRBJ2-5; D perhaps matches TRBD2 (6 bases). With 2 bases removed from V and 7 bases from J, the gap between germline ends came to 18 bases. Germline V CDR1 and CDR2: SGHDT, YYEEEE. CDR3 length equals 15 residues. The CDR3 region is CASSFGTEGSGTQYF. CDR3 sequence (DNA): TGTGCCAGCAGCTTTGGGACGGAGGGGAGCGGGACCCAGTACTTC.

This rearrangement joins TRBV11-2 to TRBJ2-1, with a weak D call TRBD1 (6 bases). Trimming took off 2 bases at V and 4 bases at J, with 6 bases between the two ends. The CDR3 runs to 13 residues. The germline CDR1 and CDR2 sequences are SGHAT and FQNNGV. In DNA, the CDR3 is TGTGCCAGCAGCTTACAGGGGTACAATGAGCAGTTCTTC. Its protein product is CASSLQGYNEQFF.

Here the CDR3 DNA reads TGTGCCAGCAGTTTATCCCGGAGTGGGGCCAAAAACATTCAGTACTTC. This translates into CASSLSRSGAKNIQYF. The genes are TRBV28 and TRBJ2-4; D is unclear. Germline V gives CDR1 MDHEN, CDR2 SYDVKM. This CDR3 region has 16 residues. The V and J ends lost 1 base and 1 base respectively, with 11 bases between them.

Here the CDR3 DNA reads TGTGCCAGCAGCTTGGCCGGGACTAGCGGGAGGGCCGGGCAGTACTTC. Translated: CASSLAGTSGRAGQYF. The V gene is TRBV5-4, the J gene TRBJ2-7, with TRBD2 identical over 16 bases. V shed 0 bases, J shed 9 bases, and the junction held 6 bases outside the gene matches. The CDR3 has 16 residues. Germline CDR1 and CDR2: SGHNT and YYREEE (reference sequence).

This clone was seen just once. V usage is TRBV25-1 and J usage is TRBJ1-6; the match to TRBD1 covers 8 bases. The junction had 3 bases not matched to a gene; V was cut back by 1 base and J by 7 bases. The V gene's germline CDR1 is MGHDK and CDR2 SYGVNS. CDR3 length: 15 residues. Here the CDR3 reads CASSELRQGNSPLHF. In DNA form, the CDR3 reads TGTGCCAGCAGTGAATTACGACAGGGGAATTCACCCCTCCACTTT.

The J gene is TRBJ2-3, the V gene TRBV5-1; the match to TRBD2 covers 10 bases. This CDR3 comprises 16 residues. The V and J ends lost 4 bases and 3 bases, in that order; junction bases with no gene match: 8. The V gene's germline CDR1 is SGHRS and CDR2 YFSETQ. DNA for the CDR3: TGCGCCAGCAGCAAGGATGTAGCGGGAGGTACAGATACGCAGTATTTT. Translated, it gives CASSKDVAGGTDTQYF.

This clone was found a few times. V is TRBV19 and J is TRBJ2-7; D gene unclear. CDR3 length equals 15 residues. Per germline, CDR1 LNHDA and CDR2 SQIVND (reference sequence). V shed 3 bases and J shed 0 bases, with 12 bases lying between them. CDR3 sequence (DNA): TGTGCCAGTAGTATGGGCACCCCTCTCTCCTACGAGCAGTACTTC. Translation: CASSMGTPLSYEQYF. The full variable domain, with the rest looked up from reference TRBV19 and TRBJ2-7, is DGGITQSPKYLFRKEGQNVTLSCEQNLNHDAMYWYRQDPGQGLRLIYYSQIVNDFQKGDIAEGYSVSREKKESFPLTVTSAQKNPTAFYLCASSMGTPLSYEQYFGPGTRLTVT.

CDR3 coding DNA: TGTGCCAGCAAACGACAGGGGGTAAACTACGAGCAGTACTTC. It yields the protein CASKRQGVNYEQYF. The gene calls are TRBV2 and TRBJ2-7, with 9 bases lining up with TRBD1. This CDR3 spans 14 amino acids. Germline CDR1 SNHLY, CDR2 FYNNEI. V trimming: 7 bases; J trimming: 3 bases; junction bases outside the gene matches: 7.

DNA for the CDR3: TGTGCCAGCAGCTCAGGACAGGGGCGTCACGAGCAGTACTTC. Its translation: CASSSGQGRHEQYF. V is TRBV5-4 and J is TRBJ2-7; 9 nucleotides line up with TRBD1. This CDR3 is 14 amino acids long. Germline assignment: CDR1 SGHNT and CDR2 YYREEE (reference sequence). The V and J ends lost 3 bases and 5 bases, in that order; junction bases with no gene match: 6.

This chain joins TRBV7-2 and TRBJ2-4, with D tentatively TRBD1 (6 bases). Germline V gene lookup returns CDR1 SGHTA and CDR2 FQGNSA. The CDR3 is made up of 14 amino acids. The V and J ends lost 4 bases and 3 bases respectively, with 10 bases between them. The CDR3 nucleotides are TGTGCCAGCAGCTCAGGGGATGGCAAAAACATTCAGTACTTC. Translation gives CASSSGDGKNIQYF. Full variable domain (missing parts from reference TRBV7-2 and TRBJ2-4): GAGVSQSPSNKVTEKGKDVELRCDPISGHTALYWYRQSLGQGLEFLIYFQGNSAPDKSGLPSDRFSAERTGGSVSTLTIQRTQQEDSAVYLCASSSGDGKNIQYFGAGTRLSVL.

V gene TRBV5-1 combines with J gene TRBJ2-3, with D tentatively TRBD2 (5 bases). The germline V gene encodes CDR1 SGHRS and CDR2 YFSETQ. Trimming left V 4 bases short and J 0 bases short, with 15 bases between. The CDR3 is made up of 16 amino acids. The CDR3 DNA sequence: TGCGCCAGCAGCCGCCTGAGCGGCTCTAGCACAGATACGCAGTATTTT. Protein sequence: CASSRLSGSSTDTQYF.

The count of this clone is one. This chain joins TRBV5-1 and TRBJ2-7, with 10 bases that match TRBD1. With 4 bases clipped from V and 6 bases from J, the junction kept 7 bases outside the gene matches. The CDR3 extends over 14 amino acids. Germline CDR1 and CDR2: SGHRS and YFSETQ. The CDR3 DNA reads TGCGCCAGCAGCCGGGACAGGGGTGGTCGCGAGCAGTACTTC. Translating gives CASSRDRGGREQYF. The full variable domain, in which reference TRBV5-1 and TRBJ2-7 provide the parts outside the CDR3, is KAGVTQTPRYLIKTRGQQVTLSCSPISGHRSVSWYQQTPGQGLQFLFEYFSETQRNKGNFPGRFSGRQFSNSRSEMNVSTLELGDSALYLCASSRDRGGREQYFGPGTRLTVT.

This clone was observed a few times. The genes are TRBV7-9 and TRBJ2-7, with 15 bases aligning to TRBD2. The V segment lost 4 bases and the J segment 0 bases; nucleotides outside the gene matches: 7. From germline, CDR1 is SEHNR and CDR2 FQNEAQ (reference sequence). The CDR3 has 18 residues. CDR3 nucleotides: TGTGCCAGCAGCTCATGGACTAGCGGGAGGGCCCTCTCCTACGAGCAGTACTTC. Translating gives CASSSWTSGRALSYEQYF.

This clone showed up just once. The chain recombines TRBV11-2 with TRBJ2-3; 10 bases align to TRBD2. Looked up from germline, CDR1 is SGHAT and CDR2 is FQNNGV. The V gene end was trimmed by 1 base and the J gene end by 5 bases; junction bases not matched to a gene: 12. The CDR3 is 18 amino acids. The CDR3 spells CASSLVSSGSWWIDTQYF. The CDR3 DNA sequence: TGTGCCAGCAGCTTAGTTTCTAGCGGGAGTTGGTGGATAGATACGCAGTATTTT.

The gene calls are TRBV28 and TRBJ1-4; no firm D call. The CDR3 length is 11 residues. Trimming took off 10 bases at V and 8 bases at J, with 11 bases between the two ends. Germline lookup yields CDR1 MDHEN and CDR2 SYDVKM. The CDR3 spells CATRGGEKLFF. DNA for the CDR3: TGTGCCACCCGAGGTGGGGAAAAACTGTTTTTT. The complete variable domain, with remaining parts taken from reference TRBV28 and TRBJ1-4, reads DVKVTQSSRYLVKRTGEKVFLECVQDMDHENMFWYRQDPGLGLRLIYFSYDVKMKEKGDIPEGYSVSREKKERFSLILESASTNQTSMYLCATRGGEKLFFGSGTQLSVL.

This chain connects TRBV10-2 to TRBJ1-5, with a possible D match to TRBD1 (5 bases). The V end was cut by 2 bases, the J end by 4 bases, with 15 bases between. The CDR3 is 16 amino acids. Per the germline V gene, CDR1 is WSHSY and CDR2 is SAAADI. The CDR3 loop reads CASSEMGGRDNQPQHF. Written as DNA, the CDR3 is TGCGCCAGCAGTGAGATGGGGGGAAGGGATAATCAGCCCCAGCATTTT.

This chain uses TRBV18 with TRBJ2-7; D is unclear. Germline-derived CDR1 and CDR2 are KGHSH and LQKENI. V lost 3 bases and J lost 5, with 17 bases in between. CDR3 length: 15 residues. The CDR3 protein is CASSPILSAVHEQYF. The DNA for the CDR3 is TGTGCCAGCTCACCGATACTCAGTGCGGTCCACGAGCAGTACTTC.

The chain couples TRBV7-6 to TRBJ2-7; TRBD1 aligns across 9 bases. The germline V gene has CDR1 SGHVS and CDR2 FNYEAQ. The V gene end was trimmed by 5 bases and the J gene end by 3 bases; junction bases not matched to a gene: 2. The CDR3 length is 13 residues. The CDR3 spells CASSQDRGYEQYF. Written as DNA, the CDR3 is TGTGCCAGCAGCCAGGACAGGGGCTACGAGCAGTACTTC.

The CDR3 region is CASSPGQGVGYEQYF. CDR3 sequence (DNA): TGTGCCAGCAGCCCTGGACAGGGTGTGGGCTACGAGCAGTACTTC. This rearrangement joins TRBV7-9 to TRBJ2-7; 8 positions agree with TRBD1. The ends lost 5 bases at V and 3 bases at J; junction bases unmatched: 9. The CDR3 has 15 amino acids. Germline values: CDR1 SEHNR, CDR2 FQNEAQ (reference sequence).

The V gene is TRBV19, the J gene TRBJ2-7; 8 bases are shared with TRBD1. Trimming cost V 3 bases and J 3 bases; bases outside gene matches: 10. Germline values: CDR1 LNHDA, CDR2 SQIVND (reference sequence). CDR3 length: 16 residues. The CDR3, as DNA: TGTGCCAGTAGTATCGGGATCCCCACAGGGGGCTACGAGCAGTACTTC. Translating gives CASSIGIPTGGYEQYF.

The chain has TRBV19 and TRBJ2-6; TRBD1 matches 7 bases. CDR1 and CDR2 (germline): LNHDA, SQIVND (reference sequence). With V trimmed by 7 bases and J by 0 bases, 6 bases remained unmatched. This CDR3 region has 16 residues. Here the CDR3 DNA reads TGTGCCAGTATCCGGACAGGCGCCTCTGGGGCCAACGTCCTGACTTTC. Translated, it gives CASIRTGASGANVLTF.